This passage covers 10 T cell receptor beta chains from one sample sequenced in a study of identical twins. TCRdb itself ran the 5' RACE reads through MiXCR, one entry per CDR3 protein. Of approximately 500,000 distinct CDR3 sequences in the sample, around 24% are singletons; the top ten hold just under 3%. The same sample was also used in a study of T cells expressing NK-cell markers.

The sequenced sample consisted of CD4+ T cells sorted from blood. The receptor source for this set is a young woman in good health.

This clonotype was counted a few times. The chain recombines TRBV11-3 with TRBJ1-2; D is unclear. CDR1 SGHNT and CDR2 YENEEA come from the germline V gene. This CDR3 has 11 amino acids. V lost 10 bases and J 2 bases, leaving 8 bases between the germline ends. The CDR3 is CAIEENYGYTF. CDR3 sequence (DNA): TGTGCCATCGAAGAAAACTATGGCTACACCTTC.

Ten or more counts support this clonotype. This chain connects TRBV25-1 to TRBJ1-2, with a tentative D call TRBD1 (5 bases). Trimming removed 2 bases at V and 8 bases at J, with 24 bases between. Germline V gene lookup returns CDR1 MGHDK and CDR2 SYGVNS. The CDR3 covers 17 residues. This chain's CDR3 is CASSEITLRQGVEGYTF. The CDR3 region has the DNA TGTGCCAGCAGTGAAATAACCCTCCGCCAGGGAGTAGAGGGCTACACCTTC.

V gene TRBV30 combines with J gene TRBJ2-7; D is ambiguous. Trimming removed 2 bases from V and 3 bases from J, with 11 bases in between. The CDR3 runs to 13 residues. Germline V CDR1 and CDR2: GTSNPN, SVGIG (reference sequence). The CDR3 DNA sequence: TGTGCCTGGAGTAGGGTTAAATACTACGAGCAGTACTTC. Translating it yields CAWSRVKYYEQYF.

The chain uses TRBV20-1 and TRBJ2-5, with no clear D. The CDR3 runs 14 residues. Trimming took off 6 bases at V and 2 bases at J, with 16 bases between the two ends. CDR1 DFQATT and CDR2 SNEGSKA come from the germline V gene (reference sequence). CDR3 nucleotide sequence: TGCAGTGCCGACCTAAGAATCCTACAAGAGACCCAGTACTTC. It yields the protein CSADLRILQETQYF.

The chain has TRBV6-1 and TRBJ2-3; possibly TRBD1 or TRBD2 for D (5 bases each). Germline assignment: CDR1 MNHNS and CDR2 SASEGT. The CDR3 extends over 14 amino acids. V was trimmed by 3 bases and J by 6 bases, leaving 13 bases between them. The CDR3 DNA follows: TGTGCCAGCAGTGATACTAGGGGTGTTGATACGCAGTATTTT. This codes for CASSDTRGVDTQYF.

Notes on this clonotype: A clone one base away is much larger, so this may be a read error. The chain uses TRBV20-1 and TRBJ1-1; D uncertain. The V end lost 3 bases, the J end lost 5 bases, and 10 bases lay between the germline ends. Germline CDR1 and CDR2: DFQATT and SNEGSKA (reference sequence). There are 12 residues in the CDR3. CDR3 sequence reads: CSASDGRTEAFF. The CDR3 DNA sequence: TGCAGTGCTAGCGATGGAAGGACTGAAGCTTTCTTT.

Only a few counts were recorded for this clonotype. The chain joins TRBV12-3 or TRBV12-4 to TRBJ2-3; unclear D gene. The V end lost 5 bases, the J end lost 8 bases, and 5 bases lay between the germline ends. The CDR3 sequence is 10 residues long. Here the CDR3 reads CASSGLTQYF. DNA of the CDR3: TGTGCCAGCAGTGGGCTTACGCAGTATTTT.

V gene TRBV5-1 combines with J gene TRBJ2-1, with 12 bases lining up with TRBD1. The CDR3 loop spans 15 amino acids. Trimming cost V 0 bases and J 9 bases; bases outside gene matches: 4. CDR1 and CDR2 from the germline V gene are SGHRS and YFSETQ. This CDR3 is CASSLAGQGAGEQFF. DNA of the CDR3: TGCGCCAGCAGCTTGGCGGGACAGGGGGCCGGTGAGCAGTTCTTC.

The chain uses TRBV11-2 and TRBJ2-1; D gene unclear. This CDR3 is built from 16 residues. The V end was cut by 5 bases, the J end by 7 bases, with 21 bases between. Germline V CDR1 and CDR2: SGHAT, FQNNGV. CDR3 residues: CASSPRLGQIGNEQFF. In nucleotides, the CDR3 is TGTGCCAGCAGCCCCCGTTTGGGCCAGATTGGTAATGAGCAGTTCTTC.

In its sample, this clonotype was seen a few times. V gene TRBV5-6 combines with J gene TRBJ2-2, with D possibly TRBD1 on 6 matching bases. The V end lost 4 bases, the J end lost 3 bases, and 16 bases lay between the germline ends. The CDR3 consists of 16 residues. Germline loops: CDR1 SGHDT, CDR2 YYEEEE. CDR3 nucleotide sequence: TGTGCCAGCAGCGATCTCAGGGGCTCGTACACCGGGGAGCTGTTTTTT. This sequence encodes CASSDLRGSYTGELFF.